This T cell receptor (beta chain) was sequenced during a study of blood T cell repertoires in COVID-19. Whole-study context: In each case, the material was cDNA or gDNA derived from T cells, B-cell-depleted T cells, or PBMCs.

V gave up 4 bases and J gave up 4 bases; unmatched junction bases: 12. The CDR3 loop spans 17 amino acids. Germline CDR1 is GTSNPN and CDR2 is SVGIG (reference sequence). Followed over time, Seattle patients had been enrolled while infection was active. Assay: immunoSEQ multiplex PCR; the TCRdb copy retains only in-frame clones and omits some. The data show roughly 190,000 clones, roughly nine tenths seen once. This receptor was identified in a woman in her fifties or sixties with COVID-19, enrolled during active disease. Sequenced material: peripheral blood. J is TRBJ2-6 and V is TRBV30, with 8 nucleotides matching TRBD2. CDR3 amino acids: CAWNRGGREGGANVLTF. DNA of the CDR3: TGTGCCTGGAATCGGGGGGGCCGGGAAGGAGGGGCCAACGTCCTGACTTTC.